This T cell receptor (beta chain) derives from a study of blood T cell repertoires in COVID-19. There are a few counts of this clone. Using immunoSEQ multiplex PCR, the repertoire was profiled, and TCRdb retains in-frame clones only, with some absent. The sample contains 150,000 or so clones, approximately 83% of which appear only once. The sequenced sample consisted of PBMCs or T cells enriched from blood (not recorded which). This TCR was recovered from a man between 65 and 79 years old who had been exposed to COVID-19.

CDR3 loop: CASSPGSIEAFF. The CDR3 DNA is TGTGCCAGCAGCCCCGGGAGCATTGAAGCTTTCTTT. The V call is TRBV7-2, the J call TRBJ1-1; no clear D. CDR3 length: 12 amino acids. From germline, CDR1 is SGHTA and CDR2 FQGNSA. V was pared by 5 bases and J by 7 bases, with 11 bases between.